This T cell receptor beta chain derives from a study of identical twins. This clonotype appeared many times. Everyone who gave samples was a healthy Caucasian. In TCRdb, the 5' RACE reads were re-called with MiXCR into one record per CDR3 protein. The sample holds hundreds of thousands of distinct CDR3 sequences, roughly 6.2% seen once. Trimming stripped 0 bases from V and 2 bases from J, with 11 bases between. This CDR3 has 16 amino acids. Germline CDR1 KGHSH, CDR2 LQKENI. Sequences were obtained from naive T cells sorted from blood. The clonotype originates from a man aged 18-30 years in good health. The gene calls are TRBV18 and TRBJ2-1; D gene ambiguous. CDR3 residues: CASSPPQRQAYNEQFF. The CDR3 DNA is TGTGCCAGCTCACCACCGCAGCGACAAGCCTACAATGAGCAGTTCTTC.